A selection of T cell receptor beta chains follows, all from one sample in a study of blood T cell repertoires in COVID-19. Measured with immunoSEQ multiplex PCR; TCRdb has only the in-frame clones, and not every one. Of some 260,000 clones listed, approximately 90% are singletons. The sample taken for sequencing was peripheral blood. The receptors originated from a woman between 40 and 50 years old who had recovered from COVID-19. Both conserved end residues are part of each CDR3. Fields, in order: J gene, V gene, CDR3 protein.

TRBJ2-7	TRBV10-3	CATHDSNYEQYF
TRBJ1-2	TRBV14	CASSQWGTGSYGYTF
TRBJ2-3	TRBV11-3	CASSPPRGGPGTDTQYF
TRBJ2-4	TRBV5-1	CASSLAPAGVAKNIQYF
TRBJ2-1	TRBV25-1	CASSPPVGLAGNNEQFF
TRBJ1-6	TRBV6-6	CATRNGGMGNSPLHF
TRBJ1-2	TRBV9	CASSDLLGGTGYTF
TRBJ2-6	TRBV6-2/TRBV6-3	CASSYSRGGLTSGANVLTF
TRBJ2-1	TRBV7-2	CASSPLEPNEQFF
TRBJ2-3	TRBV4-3	CASSQDWGADTQYF
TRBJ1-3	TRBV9	CASSHRGEGNTIYF
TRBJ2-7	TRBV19	CASRDSNYEQYF
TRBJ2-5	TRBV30	CAWSVGGSPQETQYF
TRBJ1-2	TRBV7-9	CASSLSGVGYTF
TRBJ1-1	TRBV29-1	CSVARGGGTEAFF
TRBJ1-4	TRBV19	CASSIPGEKLFF
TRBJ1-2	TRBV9	CASSTPGTGYGYTF
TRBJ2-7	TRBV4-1	CASSPGGFAYEQYF
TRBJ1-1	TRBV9	CASSGQRGTEAFF
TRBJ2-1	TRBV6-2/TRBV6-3	CASSRSSGRAHEQFF
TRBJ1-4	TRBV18	CASSAQRATNEKLFF
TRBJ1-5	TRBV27	CASSRQPNQPQHF
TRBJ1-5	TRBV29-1	CSGGGGRGSNQPQHF
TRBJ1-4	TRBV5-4	CASSLFGVNGEKLFF
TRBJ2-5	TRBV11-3	CASSSPGRETQYF
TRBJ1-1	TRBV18	CASRGATEAFF
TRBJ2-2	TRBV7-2	CASTPGNLAGVLVGELFF
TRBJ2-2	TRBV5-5	CASGLLGGYTGELFF
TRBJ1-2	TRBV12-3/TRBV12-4	CATQLGGHGYTF
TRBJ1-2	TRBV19	CASSARPGQGAAGYTF
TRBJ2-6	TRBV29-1	CSVVRFGSGANVLTF
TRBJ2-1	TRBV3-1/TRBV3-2	CASSPSSKPLGTAEQFF
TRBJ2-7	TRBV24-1	CATARAGGFGEQYF
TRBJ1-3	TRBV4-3	CASSRGGGSGNTIYF
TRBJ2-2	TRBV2	CASSRLAGGPGELFF
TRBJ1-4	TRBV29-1	CSVGTTATNEKLFF
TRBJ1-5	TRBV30	CAWSGGGRHQPQHF
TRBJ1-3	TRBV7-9	CASSFPGSGNTIYF
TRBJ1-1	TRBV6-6	CASTNPTRGGTEAFF
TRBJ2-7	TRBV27	CASMRGGGAYEQYF